The present T cell receptor (beta chain) was sequenced within a study of OX40 agonist ivuxolimab in advanced cancers. Broadly, across the study: The costimulatory receptor OX40 (CD134) was targeted by ivuxolimab, a fully human IgG2 agonistic monoclonal antibody. Intravenous ivuxolimab was administered to patients every 2 weeks at six dose levels: 0.01, 0.1, 0.3, 1.5, 3 and 10 mg/kg. Of the roughly 52 dose-escalation patients, hepatocellular carcinoma was present in about 20, melanoma in some 15, renal cell carcinoma in 9 and head and neck cancer in 9. A male proportion of around 81% and a mean age of approximately 60 years, ranging from 23 to 79, were recorded for the dose-escalation cohort. Prior anti-PD-1, anti-PD-L1 or anti-CTLA-4 therapy was permitted, and 35% to 40% of dose-escalation patients had received checkpoint inhibitors. Partial responses occurred in three dose-escalation patients, of whom one had hepatocellular carcinoma and two had cutaneous melanoma. Peripheral TCRbeta sequencing was intended to test whether TCR sequence diversity was altered and clonal T-cell expansion was caused by ivuxolimab. The monotherapy dose-escalation portion (N ≈ 55 patients) of the phase I ivuxolimab trial is reported in the paper. Overall study results and their limits: Low levels of normalized T-cell clonal expansion were also seen in some patients who did not respond. After ivuxolimab, CD8+ T cells had more expanded clones than CD4+ T cells on average. Which antigens the clonally expanded peripheral T cells were specific for was not determined. In the 0.1-3.0 mg/kg groups, partial responders were among the patients with the lowest normalized peripheral clonal expansion, particularly in CD8+ T cells. At doses from 0.1 to 3.0 mg/kg, clonal expansion was seen in both CD4+ and CD8+ blood T cells between baseline and week 6.

The trial excluded patients who had a history of autoimmune disease or were on systemic immunosuppression. Peripheral blood for TCR sequencing was drawn from every dose cohort at baseline, at cycle 4 day 1 and at cycle 7 day 1. Samples were obtained from an open-label, multicenter, first-in-human phase I dose-escalation trial of ivuxolimab. Adults with locally advanced or metastatic melanoma, renal cell, hepatocellular, or head and neck squamous cell carcinoma were enrolled in the trial. Before TCR sequencing, CD4+ T cells and CD8+ T cells from peripheral blood were sorted into separate populations. Genomic DNA was isolated from the sorted cells so that the TCRbeta CDR3 region could be sequenced. TCRbeta CDR3 regions were sequenced using the immunoSEQ Assay. TCRdb stores this immuneACCESS table with in-frame sequences only. Part of the clones is absent; in the studies checked, under half of the shortfall reflects unresolved V genes, and no reason is known for the rest. Within this sample are some 58,000 clones, with 86% of them counted one time only. Around 13% of the sample is in the top ten clones.

As for this clone: Its antigen is currently not known. It has no much larger one-base neighbor in the sample; base qualities were not kept.

The CDR3 covers 16 residues, taking in both the cysteine and the phenylalanine. Only CDR3 DNA remains: 48 bases, in frame from the first base. Via the germline V gene, CDR1 is KGHSH and CDR2 LQKENI. Compared with germline, V lacks 3 bases and J lacks 7 bases; bases without a gene match: 12. This chain joins TRBV18 to TRBJ2-1, with 7 bases matching TRBD2. This sequence was found in an adult with an advanced solid tumor such as melanoma, head and neck, liver or kidney cancer. The sequencing here drew on CD4+ or CD8+ T cells sorted from blood, taken in a trial of the OX40 agonist ivuxolimab. CDR3 sequence: CASSPNSAGDGNEQFF. The sequenced DNA is TGTGCCAGCTCACCGAATTCGGCGGGAGACGGGAATGAGCAGTTCTTC.